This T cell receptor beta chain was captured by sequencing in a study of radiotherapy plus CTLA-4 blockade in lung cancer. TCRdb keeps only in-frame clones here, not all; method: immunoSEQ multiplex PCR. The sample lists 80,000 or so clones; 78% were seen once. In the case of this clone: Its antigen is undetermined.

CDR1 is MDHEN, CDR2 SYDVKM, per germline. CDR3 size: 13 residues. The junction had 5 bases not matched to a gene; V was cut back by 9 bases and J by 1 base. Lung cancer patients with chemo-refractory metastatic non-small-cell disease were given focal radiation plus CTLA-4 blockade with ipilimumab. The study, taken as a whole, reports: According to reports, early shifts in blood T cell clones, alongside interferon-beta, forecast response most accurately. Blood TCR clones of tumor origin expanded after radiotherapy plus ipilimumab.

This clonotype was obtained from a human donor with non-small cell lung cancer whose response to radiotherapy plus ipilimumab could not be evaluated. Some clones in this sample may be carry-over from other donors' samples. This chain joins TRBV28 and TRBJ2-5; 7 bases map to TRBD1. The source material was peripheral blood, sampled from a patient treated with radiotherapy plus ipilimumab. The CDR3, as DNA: TGTGCCAGTCGTAGACAGGGCCAAGAGACCCAGTACTTC. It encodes CASRRQGQETQYF.